Detailed here is one T cell receptor (beta chain). The target antigen is unknown. Profiling relied on immunoSEQ multiplex PCR, and the TCRdb table lists in-frame clones only, not all of them. The table lists more than 80,000 clones, around 94% of them singletons. This sample stems from a study of OX40 agonist ivuxolimab in advanced cancers. General observations from the study: On average, CD8+ T cells showed a greater number of expanded clones than CD4+.

This CDR3 is built from 17 residues. Trimming at V came to 6 bases and at J to 5 bases, leaving 15 bases not matched to a gene. CDR1 is WNHNN, CDR2 SYGVQD, per germline (reference sequence). This TCR derives from an adult with an advanced solid tumor such as melanoma, head and neck, liver or kidney cancer. This specimen was CD4+ or CD8+ T cells sorted from blood, taken in a trial of the OX40 agonist ivuxolimab. This rearrangement joins TRBV10-1 to TRBJ2-3, with TRBD2 identical over 9 bases. As DNA, the CDR3 is TGCGCCAGCAGGGGGTCGCGGACTAGCGCGCCAGGAGATACGCAGTATTTT. It is translated as CASRGSRTSAPGDTQYF.